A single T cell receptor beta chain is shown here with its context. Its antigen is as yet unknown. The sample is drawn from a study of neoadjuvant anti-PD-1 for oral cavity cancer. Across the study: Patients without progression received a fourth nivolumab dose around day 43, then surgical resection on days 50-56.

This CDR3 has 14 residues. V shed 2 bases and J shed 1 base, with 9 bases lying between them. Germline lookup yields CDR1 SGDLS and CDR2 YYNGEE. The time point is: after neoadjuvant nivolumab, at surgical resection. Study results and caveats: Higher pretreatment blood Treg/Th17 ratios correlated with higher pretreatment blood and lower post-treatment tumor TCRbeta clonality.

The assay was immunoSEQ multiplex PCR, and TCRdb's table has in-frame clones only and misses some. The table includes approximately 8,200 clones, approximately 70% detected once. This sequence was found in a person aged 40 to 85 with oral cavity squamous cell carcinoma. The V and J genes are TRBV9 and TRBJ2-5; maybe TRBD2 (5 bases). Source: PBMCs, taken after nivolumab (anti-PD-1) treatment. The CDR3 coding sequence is TGTGCCAGCAGCGTTCGGGATCTCCAAGAGACCCAGTACTTC. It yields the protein CASSVRDLQETQYF.